Below, 28 T cell receptor beta chains from the same sample are listed, as sequenced in a study of metastatic and nonmetastatic thyroid tumors (dated by TCRdb to the early 2020s). Library prep was done by PCR. The sequencer was an Illumina HiSeq 4000. In TCRdb, the public reads were trimmed at Q25 with fastp and aligned with MiXCR, with productive beta chains retained. The sample yields some 27,000 clones; around a quarter were counted once. The ten largest clones represent about 2.5% of the sample. No treatment had been received by any patient before thyroid surgery. The sample comprised blood. The receptors here all came from a female donor with papillary thyroid cancer or a benign thyroid nodule (not recorded which). Some clones in this sample may be carry-over from other donors' samples.

This clone was seen ten or more times. The chain combines TRBV6-2 or TRBV6-3 with TRBJ2-1; D is ambiguous. In germline, CDR1 is MNHEY, CDR2 SVGEGT. The V end lost 0 bases, the J end lost 5 bases, and 17 bases lay between the germline ends. The length of the CDR3 is 17 residues. The CDR3 loop is CASSYSFWAGAHNEQFF. In nucleotides, the CDR3 is TGTGCCAGCAGTTACTCTTTTTGGGCTGGTGCCCACAATGAGCAGTTCTTC.

Here the CDR3 DNA reads TGTGCCAGCAGCTCCCAGACTAGCGGGGGGGCGGTAGATACGCAGTATTTT. Translation: CASSSQTSGGAVDTQYF. The gene calls are TRBV7-6 and TRBJ2-3, with 14 bases fitting TRBD2. The CDR3 is made up of 17 amino acids. Losses at the gene ends were 4 bases for V and 5 bases for J; bases not matched to a gene: 8. Germline CDR1 is SGHVS and CDR2 is FNYEAQ.

This chain uses TRBV6-2 or TRBV6-3 with TRBJ1-6; 7 bases align to TRBD1. Unmatched junction bases numbered 12, after V lost 5 bases and J lost 11 bases. This CDR3 is built from 15 residues. Germline-derived CDR1 and CDR2 are MNHEY and SVGEGT. In DNA, the CDR3 is TGTGCCAGCAGTCACACGGGACAGATTACTGCACCCCTCCACTTT. This codes for CASSHTGQITAPLHF.

This clone is labeled as medium-sized. V and J are TRBV12-3 or TRBV12-4 and TRBJ2-7; 7 bases match TRBD1. The CDR3 loop spans 15 amino acids. With 5 bases clipped from V and 7 bases from J, the junction kept 14 bases outside the gene matches. The CDR3 here is CASSRIDRDLREQYF. The CDR3 bases are TGTGCCAGCAGTAGGATTGACAGGGACCTGCGAGAGCAGTACTTC.

With regard to this clone: The junction does not match germline at one end; this may be a read error. The chain links TRBV12-5 to TRBJ1-3; D not resolved. Germline V gene lookup returns CDR1 LGHNT and CDR2 FRNRAP. This CDR3 is 16 amino acids long. Here the CDR3 reads CARGLVNGQTGNTIYF. The CDR3 DNA follows: TGTGCTCGTGGTTTGGTAAATGGGCAGACTGGAAACACCATATATTTT.

This clone was picked up many times. The chain links TRBV6-2 or TRBV6-3 to TRBJ2-2, with D hard to call. Trimming removed 6 bases from V and 7 bases from J, with 12 bases in between. In germline, CDR1 is MNHEY, CDR2 SVGEGT. The CDR3 length is 13 residues. The DNA of the CDR3 is TGTGCCAGCAGCCAAGGTAGCAGCGGGGAGCTGTTTTTT. It yields the protein CASSQGSSGELFF.

This clone was observed at least ten times. The rearrangement uses TRBV24-1 and TRBJ2-2, with TRBD1 matching over 9 bases. Germline V gene data show CDR1 as KGHDR and CDR2 as SFDVKD. With 4 bases clipped from V and 2 bases from J, the junction kept 13 bases outside the gene matches. The CDR3 covers 19 residues. CDR3 amino acids: CATSEHRTGDSLNTGELFF. The CDR3 DNA reads TGTGCCACCAGTGAACACCGGACAGGGGACTCCCTAAACACCGGGGAGCTGTTTTTT.

This clone appeared many times. V is TRBV20-1 and J is TRBJ2-7; 13 positions match TRBD2. The CDR3 totals 14 residues. J gave up 2 bases and V 7 bases, and 5 bases lay outside the gene matches. CDR1 and CDR2 from the germline V gene are DFQATT and SNEGSKA (reference sequence). The CDR3 DNA reads TGCAGTGGACTAGCGGGAGGAGGGCCCTACGAGCAGTACTTC. It yields the protein CSGLAGGGPYEQYF.

The sample holds many counts of this clone. The chain has TRBV6-6 and TRBJ2-2; TRBD2 matches at 7 bases. This CDR3 has 16 amino acids. Germline V gives CDR1 MNHNY, CDR2 SVGAGI (reference sequence). The trim removed 3 bases at V and 7 bases at J, leaving 11 bases unmatched. CDR3 sequence: CASSYTAGVSRGELFF. The CDR3 nucleotides read TGTGCCAGCAGTTATACGGCGGGAGTTTCTCGCGGGGAGCTGTTTTTT.

This clone was counted at least ten times. The V and J genes are TRBV2 and TRBJ2-4; perhaps TRBD2 as D (7 bases). Germline lookup yields CDR1 SNHLY and CDR2 FYNNEI. The CDR3 spans 14 residues. V was pared by 8 bases and J by 0 bases, with 11 bases between. The CDR3 DNA is TGTGCCAGCGGGGAGGGGGTAGCCAAAAACATTCAGTACTTC. Translation gives CASGEGVAKNIQYF.

This chain joins TRBV6-2 or TRBV6-3 and TRBJ2-7; no clear D. Looked up from germline, CDR1 is MNHEY and CDR2 is SVGEGT. V lost 2 bases and J 5 bases, leaving 4 bases between the germline ends. The CDR3 runs to 11 residues. The DNA for the CDR3 is TGTGCCAGCAGTTACCCTAACGAGCAGTACTTC. Translating gives CASSYPNEQYF.

This clone was observed many times. V and J are TRBV5-4 and TRBJ2-7; TRBD1 might be the D (8 bases). The V gene lost 0 bases and the J gene lost 6 bases, with 25 bases spanning the gap. The CDR3 has 18 amino acids. Germline loops: CDR1 SGHNT, CDR2 YYREEE (reference sequence). The DNA of the CDR3 is TGTGCCAGCAGCTTGGATGGGAGGGGGTCAGGGGGCGCGGGCGAGCAGTACTTC. Its protein is CASSLDGRGSGGAGEQYF.

This clone was counted ten times or more. Other nucleotide sequences in the sample specify the same CDR3. The chain uses TRBV2 and TRBJ2-5; 9 bases are shared with TRBD1. V dropped 6 bases and J dropped 5; count of bases not matched to a gene: 4. Germline CDR1 reads SNHLY; CDR2 reads FYNNEI. This CDR3 contains 13 residues. In nucleotides, the CDR3 is TGTGCCAGCAGAACAGGGGGCTCGGAGACCCAGTACTTC. This codes for CASRTGGSETQYF. The variable domain in full, with the rest retrieved from reference TRBV2 and TRBJ2-5, is EPEVTQTPSHQVTQMGQEVILRCVPISNHLYFYWYRQILGQKVEFLVSFYNNEISEKSEIFDDQFSVERPDGSNFTLKIRSTKLEDSAMYFCASRTGGSETQYFGPGTRLLVL.

This clone has at least ten counts. The V gene is TRBV6-1, the J gene TRBJ2-5; 10 bases are a match to TRBD2. Germline values: CDR1 MNHNS, CDR2 SASEGT. This CDR3 has 16 residues. The V gene end was trimmed by 7 bases and the J gene end by 5 bases; junction bases not matched to a gene: 13. CDR3 bases: TGTGCCAGCAAAGTCCTTAGCGGGAGGCCCCGGGAGACCCAGTACTTC. This codes for CASKVLSGRPRETQYF.

This clone is medium-sized within its sample. The chain has TRBV30 and TRBJ1-2; D ambiguous. CDR3 length: 11 residues. Germline assignment: CDR1 GTSNPN and CDR2 SVGIG (reference sequence). V was clipped by 0 bases and J by 8 bases, with 7 bases between them. This chain's CDR3 is CAWSVTGGYTF. The DNA of the CDR3 is TGTGCCTGGAGTGTTACGGGGGGCTACACCTTC.

In regard to this clone: A junction boundary mismatches the germline segment, possibly from a read error. The rearrangement links TRBV11-2 to TRBJ2-2; maybe TRBD1 (5 bases). CDR1 is SGHAT, CDR2 FQNNGV, per germline. The CDR3 is made up of 14 amino acids. CDR3 sequence: CASIPARVPGELFF. The DNA for the CDR3 is TGTGCCAGCATCCCGGCCAGGGTCCCCGGTGAGCTGTTTTTT.

By share, this clone ranks as medium-sized. The genes are TRBV5-1 and TRBJ2-1, with TRBD2 matching over 9 bases. Germline CDR1 and CDR2: SGHRS and YFSETQ. CDR3 length: 14 amino acids. Losses at the gene ends were 5 bases for V and 0 bases for J; bases not matched to a gene: 0. CDR3 sequence (DNA): TGCGCCAGCAGTAGCGGGAGCTCCTACAATGAGCAGTTCTTC. It specifies CASSSGSSYNEQFF. The variable domain in full, with the rest retrieved from reference TRBV5-1 and TRBJ2-1, is KAGVTQTPRYLIKTRGQQVTLSCSPISGHRSVSWYQQTPGQGLQFLFEYFSETQRNKGNFPGRFSGRQFSNSRSEMNVSTLELGDSALYLCASSSGSSYNEQFFGPGTRLTVL.

In its sample, this clone was seen many times. The genes are TRBV10-3 and TRBJ1-1, with a weak D call TRBD1 (6 bases). The CDR3 length is 13 residues. Deletions cut 6 bases from V and 1 base from J, with 9 bases between. Germline CDR1 ENHRY, CDR2 SYGVKD. The CDR3 sequence is CAIRGDTNTEAFF. The CDR3 coding sequence is TGTGCCATCAGGGGGGACACGAACACTGAAGCTTTCTTT.

A note on this clone: Mismatch with germline at one junction end may stem from a read error. The rearrangement links TRBV9 to TRBJ1-2; 7 bases agree with TRBD1. The CDR3 has 14 residues. Germline CDR1 SGDLS, CDR2 YYNGEE. This CDR3 reads CVSSETGSQQGYTF. Here the CDR3 DNA reads TGTGTCAGCAGCGAGACAGGGTCCCAACAGGGCTACACCTTC.

The rearrangement uses TRBV7-8 and TRBJ2-2; D gene uncertain. Germline-derived CDR1 and CDR2 are SGHVS and FQNEAQ. CDR3 length: 14 amino acids. Trimming pared 7 bases from V and 5 bases from J, leaving 14 bases between. CDR3 residues: CASIPRSGTGELFF. The DNA of the CDR3 is TGTGCCAGCATCCCACGCAGTGGGACCGGGGAGCTGTTTTTT.

There are many counts of this clone. The chain employs TRBV10-3 and TRBJ1-5; D is uncertain. V was clipped by 3 bases and J by 4 bases, with 4 bases between them. The CDR3 spans 12 residues. CDR1 is ENHRY and CDR2 is SYGVKD in the germline V gene. CDR3: CAISEGNQPQHF. For the CDR3, the DNA is TGTGCCATCAGTGAAGGGAATCAGCCCCAGCATTTT.

This clone has a count of ten or more. The CDR3 DNA is TGCAGTGCTAGTGGGGTACTAGCGGGAGGATTCGAGCAGTTCTTC. It yields the protein CSASGVLAGGFEQFF. The chain joins TRBV20-1 to TRBJ2-1, with TRBD2 matching 12 bases. The length of the CDR3 is 15 residues. Germline values: CDR1 DFQATT, CDR2 SNEGSKA (reference sequence). The V segment lost 3 bases and the J segment 10 bases; nucleotides outside the gene matches: 10.

This clone was observed many times. The rearrangement uses TRBV27 and TRBJ2-1; 8 positions match TRBD2. J gave up 4 bases and V 5 bases, and 7 bases lay outside the gene matches. The CDR3 loop spans 15 amino acids. Per germline, CDR1 MNHEY and CDR2 SMNVEV (reference sequence). The CDR3 DNA reads as TGTGCCAGCAGTCGGGAGGGAGGATTTTACAATGAGCAGTTCTTC. It is translated as CASSREGGFYNEQFF.

At least ten counts were recorded for this clone. The CDR3 loop is CASSGPGPRNEQFF. CDR3 coding DNA: TGTGCCAGCAGCGGGCCGGGGCCTAGGAATGAGCAGTTCTTC. The chain is built from TRBV7-2 and TRBJ2-1, with D tentatively TRBD1 or TRBD2 (5 bases each). The germline CDR1 and CDR2 sequences are SGHTA and FQGNSA. V was cut by 5 bases and J by 7 bases, with 15 bases left in between. This CDR3 is 14 amino acids long.

This clone has ten or more counts. This sequence joins TRBV12-3 or TRBV12-4 and TRBJ2-3; D gene unclear. The CDR3 runs to 11 residues. The V gene lost 3 bases and the J gene lost 6 bases, with 4 bases spanning the gap. The CDR3 region has the DNA TGTGCCAGCAGTTTGACGGATACGCAGTATTTT. This codes for CASSLTDTQYF.

Ten or more counts support this clone. V gene TRBV24-1 combines with J gene TRBJ2-3; no reliable D call. This CDR3 is built from 19 residues. CDR1 and CDR2 from the germline V gene are KGHDR and SFDVKD. The V end lost 4 bases, the J end lost 0 bases, and 22 bases lay between the germline ends. In nucleotides, the CDR3 is TGTGCCACCAGTGAGAAACCGAAGCGACTGATCGATAGCACAGATACGCAGTATTTT. It is translated as CATSEKPKRLIDSTDTQYF.

This clone was counted at least ten times. The chain is built from TRBV11-3 and TRBJ2-7; possibly TRBD2 for D (5 bases). Per germline, CDR1 SGHNT and CDR2 YENEEA. Trimming took off 5 bases at V and 0 bases at J, with 11 bases between the two ends. The CDR3 length is 14 residues. The CDR3 DNA follows: TGTGCCAGCAGCCTGATGGGGAGCTCCTACGAGCAGTACTTC. Its protein product is CASSLMGSSYEQYF.

The chain employs TRBV7-9 and TRBJ2-7, with 9 bases fitting TRBD2. The CDR3 consists of 15 residues. J was trimmed by 2 bases and V by 5 bases; bases with no gene match: 7. Germline V lookup: CDR1 SEHNR, CDR2 FQNEAQ (reference sequence). CDR3 sequence: CASSPRTSVTYEQYF. The DNA for the CDR3 is TGTGCCAGCAGCCCGCGGACTAGCGTAACCTACGAGCAGTACTTC.